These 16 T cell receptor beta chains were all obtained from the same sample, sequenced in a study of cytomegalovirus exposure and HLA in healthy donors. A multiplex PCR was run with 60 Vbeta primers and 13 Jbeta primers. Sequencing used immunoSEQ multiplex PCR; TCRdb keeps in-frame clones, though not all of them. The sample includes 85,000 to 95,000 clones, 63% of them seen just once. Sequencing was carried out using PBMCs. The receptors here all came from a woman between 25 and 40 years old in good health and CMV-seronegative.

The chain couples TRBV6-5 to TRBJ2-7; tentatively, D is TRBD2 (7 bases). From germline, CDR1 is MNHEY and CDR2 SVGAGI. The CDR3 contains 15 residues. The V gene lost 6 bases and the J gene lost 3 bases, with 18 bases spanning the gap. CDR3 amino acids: CASRELQGGSYEQYF. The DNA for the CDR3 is TGTGCCAGCAGGGAACTACAGGGAGGGAGCTACGAGCAGTACTTC.

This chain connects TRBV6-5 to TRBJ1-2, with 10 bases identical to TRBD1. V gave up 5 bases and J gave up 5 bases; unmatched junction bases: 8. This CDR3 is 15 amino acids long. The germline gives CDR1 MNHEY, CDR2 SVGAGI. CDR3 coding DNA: TGTGCCAGCAGTCGCCGGACAGGGGGATTTTATGGCTACACCTTC. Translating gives CASSRRTGGFYGYTF.

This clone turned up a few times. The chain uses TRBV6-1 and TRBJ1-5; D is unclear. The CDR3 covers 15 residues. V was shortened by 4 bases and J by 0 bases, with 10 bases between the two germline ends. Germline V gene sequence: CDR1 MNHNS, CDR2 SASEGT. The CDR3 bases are TGTGCCAGCAGTGTATCGACACTTAGCAATCAGCCCCAGCATTTT. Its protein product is CASSVSTLSNQPQHF.

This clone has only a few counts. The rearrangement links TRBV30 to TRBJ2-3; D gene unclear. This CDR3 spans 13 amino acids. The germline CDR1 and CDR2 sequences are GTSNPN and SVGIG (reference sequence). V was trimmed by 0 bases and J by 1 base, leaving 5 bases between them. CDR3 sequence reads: CAWSVLGTDTQYF. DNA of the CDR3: TGTGCCTGGAGTGTACTCGGCACAGATACGCAGTATTTT. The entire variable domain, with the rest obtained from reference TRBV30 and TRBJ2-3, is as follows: SQTIHQWPATLVQPVGSPLSLECTVEGTSNPNLYWYRQAAGRGLQLLFYSVGIGQISSEVPQNLSASRPQDRQFILSSKKLLLSDSGFYLCAWSVLGTDTQYFGPGTRLTVL.

The CDR3 protein is CASSEVMWGFQDTQYF. The CDR3 DNA sequence: TGTGCCAGCAGTGAAGTAATGTGGGGCTTTCAAGATACGCAGTATTTT. The chain uses TRBV2 and TRBJ2-3, with a possible D match to TRBD1 (5 bases). This CDR3 has 16 residues. Germline V lookup: CDR1 SNHLY, CDR2 FYNNEI. The V gene lost 1 base and the J gene lost 5 bases, with 16 bases spanning the gap.

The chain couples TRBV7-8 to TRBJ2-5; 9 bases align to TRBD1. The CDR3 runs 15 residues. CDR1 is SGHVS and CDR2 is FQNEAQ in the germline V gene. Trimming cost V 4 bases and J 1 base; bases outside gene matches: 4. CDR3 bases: TGTGCCAGCAGCTCCCGGGACAGGGTCCAAGAGACCCAGTACTTC. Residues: CASSSRDRVQETQYF.

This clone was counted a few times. The CDR3 region has the DNA TGTGCCAGTAGCCGGCCCGGTGGGGGGACCACTAACTATGGCTACACCTTC. Protein product: CASSRPGGGTTNYGYTF. The V and J genes are TRBV19 and TRBJ1-2, with D maybe TRBD1 (5 bases). Germline CDR1 reads LNHDA; CDR2 reads SQIVND (reference sequence). The CDR3 is made up of 17 amino acids. V was shortened by 6 bases and J by 0 bases, with 20 bases between the two germline ends.

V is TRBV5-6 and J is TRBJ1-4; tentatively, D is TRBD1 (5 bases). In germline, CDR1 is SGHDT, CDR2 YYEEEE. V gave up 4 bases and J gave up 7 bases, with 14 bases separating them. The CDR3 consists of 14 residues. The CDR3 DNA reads TGTGCCAGCAGCAACGACGGGGGGAGTGAAAAACTGTTTTTT. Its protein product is CASSNDGGSEKLFF. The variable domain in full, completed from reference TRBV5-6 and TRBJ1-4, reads DAGVTQSPTHLIKTRGQQVTLRCSPKSGHDTVSWYQQALGQGPQFIFQYYEEEERQRGNFPDRFSGHQFPNYSSELNVNALLLGDSALYLCASSNDGGSEKLFFGSGTQLSVL.

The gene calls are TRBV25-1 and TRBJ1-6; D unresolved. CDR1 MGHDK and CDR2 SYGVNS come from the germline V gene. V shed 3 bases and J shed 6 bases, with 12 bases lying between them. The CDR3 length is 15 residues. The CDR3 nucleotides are TGTGCCAGCAGTGAGATCCCGAGCCGTAATTCACCCCTCCACTTT. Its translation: CASSEIPSRNSPLHF.

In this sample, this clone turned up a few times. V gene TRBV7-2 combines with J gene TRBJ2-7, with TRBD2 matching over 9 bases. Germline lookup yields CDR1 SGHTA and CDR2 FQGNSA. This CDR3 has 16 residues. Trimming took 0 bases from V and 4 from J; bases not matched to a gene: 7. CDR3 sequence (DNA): TGTGCCAGCAGCTTAGCGAAGGCGGGAGGGCTATACGAGCAGTACTTC. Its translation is CASSLAKAGGLYEQYF.

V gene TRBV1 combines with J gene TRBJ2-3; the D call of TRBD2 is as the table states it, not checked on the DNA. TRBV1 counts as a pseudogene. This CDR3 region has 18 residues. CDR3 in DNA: TGCACCAGCAGAAAAAACCCTTTTCGGGCGGGGACGGTAGATACGCAGTATTTT. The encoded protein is CTSRKNPFRAGTVDTQYF.

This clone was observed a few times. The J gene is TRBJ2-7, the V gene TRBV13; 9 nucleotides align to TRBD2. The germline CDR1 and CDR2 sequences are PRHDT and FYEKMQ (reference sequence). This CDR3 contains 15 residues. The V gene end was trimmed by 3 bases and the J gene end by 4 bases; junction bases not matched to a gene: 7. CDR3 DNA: TGTGCCAGCAGCTTTGGCGGGGGGGAGTCTTACGAGCAGTACTTC. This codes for CASSFGGGESYEQYF.

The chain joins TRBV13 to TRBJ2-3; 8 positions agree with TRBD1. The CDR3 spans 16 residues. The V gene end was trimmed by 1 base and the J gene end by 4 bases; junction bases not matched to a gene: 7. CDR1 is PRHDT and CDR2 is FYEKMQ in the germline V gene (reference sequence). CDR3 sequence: CASSLAGTGSPDTQYF. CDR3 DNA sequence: TGTGCCAGCAGCTTAGCCGGGACAGGCAGCCCAGATACGCAGTATTTT.

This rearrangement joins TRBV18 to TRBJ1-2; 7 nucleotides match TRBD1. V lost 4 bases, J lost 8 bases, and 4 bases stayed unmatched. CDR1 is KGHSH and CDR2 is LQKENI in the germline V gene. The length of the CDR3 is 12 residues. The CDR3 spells CASSQGTEGYTF. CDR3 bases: TGTGCCAGCTCACAAGGGACAGAAGGCTACACCTTC.

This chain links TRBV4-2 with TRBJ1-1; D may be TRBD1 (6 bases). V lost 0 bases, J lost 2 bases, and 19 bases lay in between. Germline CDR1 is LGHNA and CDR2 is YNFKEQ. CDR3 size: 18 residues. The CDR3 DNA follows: TGTGCCAGCAGCCAAGAGGAATACAGGGCCGATATAAACACTGAAGCTTTCTTT. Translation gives CASSQEEYRADINTEAFF.

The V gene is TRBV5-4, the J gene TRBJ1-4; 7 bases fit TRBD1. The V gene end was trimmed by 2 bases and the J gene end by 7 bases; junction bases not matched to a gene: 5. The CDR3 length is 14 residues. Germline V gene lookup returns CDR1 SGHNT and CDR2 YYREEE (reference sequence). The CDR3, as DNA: TGTGCCAGCAGCTTCAACAGGGGTGGTGAAAAACTGTTTTTT. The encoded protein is CASSFNRGGEKLFF. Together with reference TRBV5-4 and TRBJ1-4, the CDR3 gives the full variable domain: ETGVTQSPTHLIKTRGQQVTLRCSSQSGHNTVSWYQQALGQGPQFIFQYYREEENGRGNFPPRFSGLQFPNYSSELNVNALELDDSALYLCASSFNRGGEKLFFGSGTQLSVL.